This entry lists 8 T cell receptor beta chains sequenced from one sample in a study of somatic mutations in cytotoxic T cells in rheumatoid arthritis. The repertoire was sequenced with immunoSEQ multiplex PCR; TCRdb's copy has only in-frame clones and lacks some. The table has about 16,000 clones, roughly 80% seen once; the top ten hold about a tenth. The sequencing input was CD8+ T cells sorted from blood. Receptor source: an adult with rheumatoid arthritis.

The chain uses TRBV27 and TRBJ1-4; the D gene is possibly TRBD1 (5 bases). The length of the CDR3 is 13 residues. V was clipped by 2 bases and J by 7 bases, with 8 bases between them. CDR1 and CDR2 from the germline V gene are MNHEY and SMNVEV (reference sequence). CDR3 residues: CASSLTGGEKLFF. The DNA of the CDR3 is TGTGCCAGCAGTTTAACGGGGGGTGAAAAACTGTTTTTT.

This rearrangement joins TRBV9 to TRBJ2-5; 8 nucleotides line up with TRBD2. Losses at the gene ends were 0 bases for V and 1 base for J; bases not matched to a gene: 8. CDR1 is SGDLS, CDR2 YYNGEE, per germline. The CDR3 length is 17 residues. The CDR3: CASSVGSAGGLQETQYF. CDR3 DNA: TGTGCCAGCAGCGTAGGTTCGGCGGGGGGCCTCCAAGAGACCCAGTACTTC.

This clone was detected only once. The J gene is TRBJ2-3, the V gene TRBV4-1; 10 bases match TRBD1. V lost 3 bases, J lost 1 base, and 7 bases stayed unmatched. CDR1 MGHRA and CDR2 YSYEKL come from the germline V gene. The length of the CDR3 is 17 residues. DNA of the CDR3: TGCGCCAGCAGCCATCCGACAGGGGGCAAGGGCACAGATACGCAGTATTTT. Protein product: CASSHPTGGKGTDTQYF.

The chain joins TRBV11-2 to TRBJ2-3; D unclear. CDR3 length: 15 residues. The ends were cut back, 0 bases at V and 4 bases at J, with 11 bases in the middle. The germline gives CDR1 SGHAT, CDR2 FQNNGV. CDR3 nucleotides: TGTGCCAGCAGCTTAGATCCTTCGCGAGCAGATACGCAGTATTTT. Amino acid sequence: CASSLDPSRADTQYF.

The chain has TRBV28 and TRBJ2-5; D may be TRBD1 or TRBD2 (5 bases each). The J call may be mistaken, given a closer DNA end match to TRBJ2-7. The CDR3 covers 15 residues. Germline V gene sequence: CDR1 MDHEN, CDR2 SYDVKM. The CDR3 region is CASSWTGRAFGEQYF. Here the CDR3 DNA reads TGTGCCAGCAGTTGGACGGGACGGGCTTTCGGCGAGCAGTACTTC.

Concerning this clone itself: Compared with germline, one end of the junction differs, possibly owing to a read error. The sample has other DNA sequences that encode this CDR3 too. The rearrangement links TRBV30 to TRBJ2-1; no clear D. This CDR3 region has 13 residues. Germline V lookup: CDR1 GTSNPN, CDR2 SVGIG (reference sequence). CDR3: CAWSDGEHNEQFF. The CDR3 DNA reads TGTGCTTGGAGTGATGGCGAACACAATGAGCAGTTCTTC.

The V call is TRBV7-3, the J call TRBJ2-3; the match to TRBD1 covers 8 bases. CDR1 SGHTA and CDR2 FQGTGA come from the germline V gene. After removal of 4 bases from V and 5 bases from J, the junction contained 11 bases not matched to a gene. This CDR3 has 16 residues. The CDR3 here is CASSSQGVSPGDTQYF. The CDR3 DNA reads TGTGCCAGCAGCTCACAGGGGGTCTCCCCGGGAGATACGCAGTATTTT. Full variable domain (missing parts from reference TRBV7-3 and TRBJ2-3): GAGVSQTPSNKVTEKGKYVELRCDPISGHTALYWYRQSLGQGPEFLIYFQGTGAADDSGLPNDRFFAVRPEGSVSTLKIQRTERGDSAVYLCASSSQGVSPGDTQYFGPGTRLTVL.

CDR3 in DNA: TGTGCCAGCAGCCTTAAAGGGGGTTATAGCAATCAGCCCCAGCATTTT. It codes for CASSLKGGYSNQPQHF. The gene calls are TRBV11-3 and TRBJ1-5; D is possibly TRBD1 (6 bases). From germline, CDR1 is SGHNT and CDR2 YENEEA. This CDR3 comprises 16 residues. Trimming removed 5 bases from V and 0 bases from J, with 14 bases in between. The full variable domain, completed using reference TRBV11-3 and TRBJ1-5, is EAGVVQSPRYKIIEKKQPVAFWCNPISGHNTLYWYLQNLGQGPELLIRYENEEAVDDSQLPKDRFSAERLKGVDSTLKIQPAELGDSAVYLCASSLKGGYSNQPQHFGDGTRLSIL.